This TCR beta chain comes out of a study of siplizumab effects on memory and regulatory T cells. Libraries were prepared by immunoSEQ multiplex PCR; TCRdb keeps only in-frame clonotypes and omits some of them. Found here are about 94,000 clones, about 93% of them singletons; the top ten hold around 0.31%. CDR1 is LNHDA and CDR2 is SQIVND in the germline V gene (reference sequence). The CDR3 spans 13 residues. Trimming at V came to 4 bases and at J to 7 bases, leaving 6 bases not matched to a gene. The chain has TRBV19 and TRBJ1-1; TRBD1 matches 7 bases. This receptor was obtained from a human donor in good health. The sequencing sample was made of non-Treg CD4+ T cells sorted from blood. CDR3 sequence: CASSTIPGGEAFF. The CDR3, as DNA: TGTGCCAGTAGTACAATTCCAGGGGGTGAAGCTTTCTTT.